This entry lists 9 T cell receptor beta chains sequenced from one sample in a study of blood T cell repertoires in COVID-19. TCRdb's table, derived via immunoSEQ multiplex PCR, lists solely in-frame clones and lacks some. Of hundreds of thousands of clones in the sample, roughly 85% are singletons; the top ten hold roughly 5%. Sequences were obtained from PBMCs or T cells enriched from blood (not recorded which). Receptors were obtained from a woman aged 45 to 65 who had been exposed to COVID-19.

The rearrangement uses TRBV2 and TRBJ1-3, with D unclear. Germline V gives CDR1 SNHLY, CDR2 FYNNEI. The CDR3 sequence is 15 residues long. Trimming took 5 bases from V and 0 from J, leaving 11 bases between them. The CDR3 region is CASSKRQSSGNTIYF. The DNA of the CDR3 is TGTGCCAGCAGTAAGCGGCAGTCCTCTGGAAACACCATATATTTT.

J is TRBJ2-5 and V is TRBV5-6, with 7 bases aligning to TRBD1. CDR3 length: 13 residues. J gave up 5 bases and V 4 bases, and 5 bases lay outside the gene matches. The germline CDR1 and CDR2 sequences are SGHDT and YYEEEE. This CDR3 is CASSHRGEETQYF. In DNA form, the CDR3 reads TGTGCCAGCAGCCACAGGGGTGAGGAGACCCAGTACTTC.

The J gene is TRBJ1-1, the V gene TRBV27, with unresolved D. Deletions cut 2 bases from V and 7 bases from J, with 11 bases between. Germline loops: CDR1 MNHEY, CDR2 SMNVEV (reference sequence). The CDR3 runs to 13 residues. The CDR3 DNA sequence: TGTGCCAGCAGTTTAGGTAGCCAGTTTGAAGCTTTCTTT. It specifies CASSLGSQFEAFF.

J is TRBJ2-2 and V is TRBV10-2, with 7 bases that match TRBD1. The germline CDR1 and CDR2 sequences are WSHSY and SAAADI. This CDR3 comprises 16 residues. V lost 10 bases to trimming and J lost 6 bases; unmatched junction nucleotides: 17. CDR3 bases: TGCGCCACAAAACGAGGGGCAGGGGGAGAAGCCGGGGAGCTGTTTTTT. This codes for CATKRGAGGEAGELFF.

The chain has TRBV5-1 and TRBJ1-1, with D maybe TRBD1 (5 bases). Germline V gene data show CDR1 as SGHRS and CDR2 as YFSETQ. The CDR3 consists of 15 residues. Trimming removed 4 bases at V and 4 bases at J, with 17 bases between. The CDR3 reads CASSPREGSGTEAFF. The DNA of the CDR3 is TGCGCCAGCAGCCCGAGGGAGGGGTCGGGCACTGAAGCTTTCTTT.

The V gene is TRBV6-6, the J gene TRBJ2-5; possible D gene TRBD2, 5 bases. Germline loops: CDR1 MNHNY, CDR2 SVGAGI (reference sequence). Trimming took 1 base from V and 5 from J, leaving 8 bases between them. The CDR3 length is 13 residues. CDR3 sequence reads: CASSYWGVETQYF. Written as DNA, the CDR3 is TGTGCCAGCAGTTACTGGGGAGTGGAGACCCAGTACTTC.

For the CDR3, the DNA is TGTGCCAGCAGCTCGCTGGACAGGATGGGAAACACCATATATTTT. Translating it yields CASSSLDRMGNTIYF. This chain uses TRBV5-6 with TRBJ1-3; TRBD1 aligns across 7 bases. Germline V gene sequence: CDR1 SGHDT, CDR2 YYEEEE. The V segment lost 3 bases and the J segment 4 bases; nucleotides outside the gene matches: 7. The CDR3 contains 15 residues.

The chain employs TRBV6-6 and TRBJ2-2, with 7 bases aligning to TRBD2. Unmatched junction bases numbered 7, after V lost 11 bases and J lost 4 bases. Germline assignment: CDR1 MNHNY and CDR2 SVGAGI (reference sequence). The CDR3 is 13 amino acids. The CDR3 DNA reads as TGTGCCGGCGGGGAGGGGACCACCGGGGAGCTGTTTTTT. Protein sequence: CAGGEGTTGELFF.

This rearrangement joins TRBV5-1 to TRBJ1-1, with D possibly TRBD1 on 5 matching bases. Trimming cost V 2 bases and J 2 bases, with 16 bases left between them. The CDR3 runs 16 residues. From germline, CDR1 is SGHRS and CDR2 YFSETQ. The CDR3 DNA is TGCGCCAGCAGCTTCCTTCCCCAGGGCCCTAACACTGAAGCTTTCTTT. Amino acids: CASSFLPQGPNTEAFF.